The 21 T cell receptor beta chains in this list originate from one sample, sequenced in a study of blood T cell repertoires in COVID-19. TCRdb keeps only in-frame clones here, not all; method: immunoSEQ multiplex PCR. The sample includes roughly 200,000 clones, approximately 83% of them seen just once. The specimen sequenced was PBMCs or T cells enriched from blood (not recorded which). The receptor set was obtained from a woman in her forties with acute COVID-19.

The chain couples TRBV7-2 to TRBJ1-1; perhaps TRBD1 as D (6 bases). Between the trimmed V and J ends, which lost 6 bases and 1 base, there was a span of 9 bases. Germline V gives CDR1 SGHTA, CDR2 FQGNSA. CDR3 length: 13 residues. For the CDR3, the DNA is TGTGCCAGCAGGAAGGACAGGAACACTGAAGCTTTCTTT. It encodes CASRKDRNTEAFF.

The rearrangement uses TRBV6-5 and TRBJ2-7; weak D call: TRBD1 (6 bases). The CDR3 covers 14 residues. Trimming removed 2 bases at V and 0 bases at J, with 8 bases between. Germline CDR1 is MNHEY and CDR2 is SVGAGI. The CDR3 DNA sequence: TGTGCCAGCAGTTACGGGGACATCTCCTACGAGCAGTACTTC. Translated, it gives CASSYGDISYEQYF.

This clone appeared once. The chain carries TRBV18 and TRBJ1-2; 8 nucleotides line up with TRBD1. After removal of 1 base from V and 6 bases from J, the junction contained 4 bases not matched to a gene. The CDR3 runs to 14 residues. CDR1 and CDR2 from the germline V gene are KGHSH and LQKENI. CDR3 DNA: TGTGCCAGCTCACCACAGGACAGGGCGGATGGCTACACCTTC. Amino acid sequence: CASSPQDRADGYTF.

This chain links TRBV11-3 with TRBJ2-2, with 11 bases fitting TRBD2. With 5 bases clipped from V and 6 bases from J, the junction kept 5 bases outside the gene matches. This CDR3 has 15 amino acids. Germline V gene sequence: CDR1 SGHNT, CDR2 YENEEA. This CDR3 is CASSLTSGSPGELFF. The CDR3 coding sequence is TGTGCCAGCAGCCTCACTAGCGGGAGTCCCGGGGAGCTGTTTTTT.

The chain recombines TRBV5-6 with TRBJ2-3, with D perhaps matching TRBD2 (6 bases). The CDR3 is made up of 17 amino acids. CDR1 is SGHDT, CDR2 YYEEEE, per germline. V lost 4 bases to trimming and J lost 3 bases, with 21 bases between them. CDR3 loop: CASSATGTSALTDTQYF. For the CDR3, the DNA is TGTGCCAGCAGCGCCACCGGGACTTCCGCCCTTACAGATACGCAGTATTTT.

The chain joins TRBV10-1 to TRBJ2-1; 7 positions agree with TRBD1. The CDR3 extends over 13 amino acids. The V and J ends lost 3 bases and 9 bases, in that order; junction bases with no gene match: 5. CDR1 and CDR2 (germline): WNHNN, SYGVQD (reference sequence). The CDR3 DNA reads TGCGCCAGCAGTGATGGCAGGGGGAGTGAGCAGTTCTTC. Its translation is CASSDGRGSEQFF.

This clone was recorded only once. The V call is TRBV5-6, the J call TRBJ2-5; 7 bases align to TRBD2. V gave up 5 bases and J gave up 3 bases; unmatched junction bases: 4. From germline, CDR1 is SGHDT and CDR2 YYEEEE. The CDR3 consists of 13 residues. Written as DNA, the CDR3 is TGTGCCAGCAGTCGGGGGGTGGAAGAGACCCAGTACTTC. This sequence encodes CASSRGVEETQYF.

V is TRBV28 and J is TRBJ1-3, with TRBD1 matching over 7 bases. V lost 6 bases to trimming and J lost 10 bases; unmatched junction nucleotides: 6. Germline V gene lookup returns CDR1 MDHEN and CDR2 SYDVKM. The CDR3 is 12 residues long. DNA of the CDR3: TGTGCCAGCAGGCTTCCAGGGGGGACCATATATTTT. Its protein is CASRLPGGTIYF. The variable domain in full, completed from reference TRBV28 and TRBJ1-3, reads DVKVTQSSRYLVKRTGEKVFLECVQDMDHENMFWYRQDPGLGLRLIYFSYDVKMKEKGDIPEGYSVSREKKERFSLILESASTNQTSMYLCASRLPGGTIYFGEGSWLTVV.

The chain joins TRBV3-1 (or the pseudogene TRBV3-2) to TRBJ2-1; 10 nucleotides line up with TRBD2. With 6 bases clipped from V and 13 bases from J, the junction kept 18 bases outside the gene matches. This CDR3 spans 16 amino acids. The V gene's germline CDR1 is LGHDT and CDR2 YNNKEL (reference sequence). The CDR3 DNA follows: TGTGCCAGCAGTCGAAGCATAATAAGCGGGAGGGGAGAACAGTTCTTC. It is translated as CASSRSIISGRGEQFF.

This clone was seen a handful of times. V is TRBV30 and J is TRBJ2-2; unclear D gene. Germline V gives CDR1 GTSNPN, CDR2 SVGIG (reference sequence). The CDR3 is 13 residues long. Trimming removed 3 bases from V and 4 bases from J, with 9 bases in between. In DNA form, the CDR3 reads TGTGCCTGGAGACGGTCGGGCACCGGGGAGCTGTTTTTT. This sequence encodes CAWRRSGTGELFF. Combining the CDR3 with reference TRBV30 and TRBJ2-2 gives the whole variable domain SQTIHQWPATLVQPVGSPLSLECTVEGTSNPNLYWYRQAAGRGLQLLFYSVGIGQISSEVPQNLSASRPQDRQFILSSKKLLLSDSGFYLCAWRRSGTGELFFGEGSRLTVL.

The chain joins TRBV7-3 to TRBJ2-5, with TRBD2 matching over 8 bases. There are 18 residues in the CDR3. Germline loops: CDR1 SGHTA, CDR2 FQGTGA. V was clipped by 5 bases and J by 2 bases; unmatched bases: 16. The DNA for the CDR3 is TGTGCCAGCAGCCTATCCGGCGCAGCGGTAGCGGGACAAGAGACCCAGTACTTC. Encoded protein: CASSLSGAAVAGQETQYF.

This chain connects TRBV10-3 to TRBJ2-2; D is uncertain. Trimming shortened V by 6 bases and J by 0 bases, and 5 bases separated the two germline ends. The CDR3 runs 13 residues. Germline CDR1 ENHRY, CDR2 SYGVKD. The CDR3 DNA reads TGTGCCATCAGCTCGGCGAACACCGGGGAGCTGTTTTTT. Translation gives CAISSANTGELFF.

This clone has a handful of counts. V usage is TRBV7-3 and J usage is TRBJ1-5, with D unresolved. The ends were cut back, 4 bases at V and 2 bases at J, with 24 bases in the middle. The germline CDR1 and CDR2 sequences are SGHTA and FQGTGA. The CDR3 covers 19 residues. This chain's CDR3 is CASSSNQKVLQVGNQPQHF. The CDR3 nucleotides are TGTGCCAGCAGCTCTAATCAAAAAGTCCTTCAGGTTGGCAATCAGCCCCAGCATTTT.

The chain links TRBV29-1 to TRBJ2-7; 8 bases agree with TRBD1. The CDR3 loop spans 13 amino acids. The V gene end was trimmed by 1 base and the J gene end by 6 bases; junction bases not matched to a gene: 5. The V gene's germline CDR1 is SQVTM and CDR2 ANQGSEA. CDR3 protein: CSVEVVTGVEQYF. CDR3 nucleotides: TGCAGCGTTGAAGTAGTGACAGGGGTCGAGCAGTACTTC.

The CDR3 spells CASTSGTQETQYF. In DNA, the CDR3 is TGTGCCAGCACTTCCGGGACACAAGAGACCCAGTACTTC. The chain combines TRBV6-5 with TRBJ2-5; D is possibly TRBD1 (6 bases). The CDR3 is 13 residues long. Per the germline V gene, CDR1 is MNHEY and CDR2 is SVGAGI. V shed 7 bases and J shed 2 bases, with 11 bases lying between them.

V and J are TRBV4-1 and TRBJ2-2, with TRBD2 matching 8 bases. With V trimmed by 0 bases and J by 7 bases, 7 bases remained unmatched. Germline V gene lookup returns CDR1 MGHRA and CDR2 YSYEKL. The CDR3 sequence is 16 residues long. The CDR3 loop is CASSQEPAGVLGELFF. CDR3 nucleotides: TGCGCCAGCAGCCAAGAACCAGCGGGAGTTCTCGGGGAGCTGTTTTTT.

This chain uses TRBV3-1 (or the pseudogene TRBV3-2) with TRBJ1-5; 7 bases are shared with TRBD1. This CDR3 region has 14 residues. Germline loops: CDR1 LGHDT, CDR2 YNNKEL (reference sequence). V shed 3 bases and J 4 bases; nucleotides not matched to a gene: 3. CDR3 protein: CASSQTGPNQPQHF. Written as DNA, the CDR3 is TGTGCCAGCAGCCAGACAGGGCCTAATCAGCCCCAGCATTTT.

This rearrangement joins TRBV28 to TRBJ2-2, with TRBD2 identical over 10 bases. Trimming cost V 5 bases and J 5 bases; bases outside gene matches: 8. CDR1 and CDR2 (germline): MDHEN, SYDVKM. This CDR3 has 16 amino acids. CDR3 loop: CASSPPLAGGTGELFF. The CDR3 bases are TGTGCCAGCAGTCCCCCCTTAGCGGGAGGTACCGGGGAGCTGTTTTTT.

The chain links TRBV2 to TRBJ2-1; D is ambiguous. The CDR3 has 11 residues. Germline V lookup: CDR1 SNHLY, CDR2 FYNNEI. V was pared by 6 bases and J by 6 bases, with 6 bases between. CDR3 loop: CASSLLNEQFF. DNA for the CDR3: TGTGCCAGCAGCCTCCTCAATGAGCAGTTCTTC.

The gene calls are TRBV20-1 and TRBJ1-2; D call uncertain. Germline CDR1 reads DFQATT; CDR2 reads SNEGSKA (reference sequence). CDR3 size: 10 residues. The V and J ends lost 3 bases and 7 bases respectively, with 6 bases between them. CDR3 nucleotide sequence: TGCAGTGCTAGCCGGGGTGGCTACACCTTC. Residues: CSASRGGYTF.

This clone was observed a handful of times. J is TRBJ1-6 and V is TRBV9; D is perhaps TRBD1 (5 bases). Per the germline V gene, CDR1 is SGDLS and CDR2 is YYNGEE. The V end was cut by 0 bases, the J end by 9 bases, with 19 bases between. The CDR3 is 17 amino acids. CDR3 sequence: CASSVGRGNLPGSPLHF. CDR3 DNA sequence: TGTGCCAGCAGCGTAGGACGGGGGAACTTGCCAGGTTCACCCCTCCACTTT.